The T cell receptor (beta chain) under discussion was sequenced for a study of CD8 T cells in Susac syndrome (dated by TCRdb to the late 2010s). As for the study more broadly: Among the Susac syndrome patients who were sequenced, clinically active disease was present in more than 5 and clinical remission was observed in under ten. At blood withdrawal, Susac syndrome patients were either therapy-naive, taking corticosteroids (in some cases with IVIg as well), or taking IVIg alone. The study used repertoire sequencing to test whether antigen drove CD8+ T cell activation and differentiation in Susac syndrome. Paper-wide results and their limitations: In the CD4+ T cell repertoire of Susac syndrome patients, clonal expansion was not detected. The number of individuals in the TCR sequencing and HLA analysis was acknowledged as relatively small.

Counted from cysteine to phenylalanine, this CDR3 has 17 amino acids. Just the 51-base CDR3 DNA is kept, in frame starting at base 1. V is pared back by 1 base and J by 9 bases, with 22 bases lying between the germline termini. CDR1 and CDR2 are drawn from the germline V gene: MGHRA, YSYEKL. RNA was extracted with the RNeasy kit and roughly 0.45 to 1 ug was reverse transcribed using random hexamers. The immunoSEQ multiplex PCR assay, covering 54 Vbeta and 13 Jbeta segments, was used to amplify TCR beta CDR3 regions. PCR amplification bias was corrected using a synthetic template baseline for primer optimization and computational correction. For the original study's pipeline: Reads were annotated to V, D and J genes per IMGT and analyzed with immunoSEQ Analyzer, keeping only productive sequences. Clonality was calculated as one minus the Shannon entropy normalized by log2 of the number of productive unique sequences. For each patient and control, public and private clones were evaluated among the 100 most prevalent clones. Clones were defined as Susac-specific when absent from the healthy and MS cohorts, from fewer than 1,200 published viral clones and from other ImmuneACCESS disease sequences. TCRdb applied fastp at Q25 and MiXCR to the public reads, then kept only in-frame beta chains. Here each entry gathers all rows of one CDR3 protein and keeps the most common genes and DNA. Clone size and V and J calls follow TCRdb, not the original study. The sample profile shows 170,000 or so distinct CDR3 sequences; around 94% of them were found once. Of the sample, 0.095% to 0.1% is held by the ten largest clones.

A word on this clonotype: This receptor's antigen is unknown. Per-base qualities were not stored, and no clone one base away is much larger.

High-throughput TCR beta sequencing profiled peripheral blood CD8+ and CD4+ T cells from healthy donors, Susac syndrome patients and multiple sclerosis patients. The Susac syndrome patients fulfilled recently defined diagnostic criteria for either definite or probable disease. Bulk CD8+ and CD4+ T cells were purified magnetically by negative isolation, whereas CD8+ TEMRA cells were enriched by FACS. Blood was collected in EDTA tubes and processed within 24 hours, with PBMCs isolated through density gradient centrifugation. PBMCs destined for TCR sequencing were cryopreserved in liquid nitrogen and later thawed in a 37 °C water bath. The sorted or isolated CD4+, CD8+ and CD8+ TEMRA cells had a purity of 90% or higher.

Sequenced sample: CD4+ T cells from PBMCs. The rearrangement combines TRBV4-1 with TRBJ2-1; a tentative D match to TRBD2 spans 6 bases. This clonotype was sampled from a human donor with Susac syndrome. The CDR3 region: CASSQVPPPLAISEQFF. Here is the DNA: TGCGCCAGCAGCCAAGTCCCCCCGCCCCTAGCGATCAGTGAGCAGTTCTTC.